These 5 T cell receptor beta chains share one sample of origin, sequenced in a study of OX40 agonist ivuxolimab in advanced cancers. Using immunoSEQ multiplex PCR, the repertoire was profiled, and TCRdb retains in-frame clones only, with some absent. The sample lists 53,000 or so clones, about 81% occurring once. The sample was CD4+ or CD8+ T cells sorted from blood, taken in a trial of the OX40 agonist ivuxolimab. These receptors originate from an adult with an advanced solid tumor such as melanoma, head and neck, liver or kidney cancer.

The rearrangement joins TRBV2 to TRBJ2-7; TRBD1 might be the D (6 bases). The germline gives CDR1 SNHLY, CDR2 FYNNEI. Deletions cut 6 bases from V and 4 bases from J, with 16 bases between. The CDR3 sequence is 14 residues long. CDR3: CASSRSRDIYEQYF. The CDR3 region has the DNA TGTGCCAGCAGCCGCTCCCGGGACATTTACGAGCAGTACTTC.

The CDR3 nucleotides are TGTGCCAGCTCACCAAGCCAACAGGCCTACAATGAGCAGTTCTTC. It specifies CASSPSQQAYNEQFF. The chain is built from TRBV18 and TRBJ2-1; D is perhaps TRBD1 (5 bases). The CDR3 contains 15 residues. The V gene's germline CDR1 is KGHSH and CDR2 LQKENI. The V and J ends lost 2 bases and 2 bases respectively, with 10 bases between them.

The rearrangement uses TRBV6-5 and TRBJ1-2; D unresolved. V was trimmed by 6 bases and J by 8 bases, leaving 16 bases between them. Germline values: CDR1 MNHEY, CDR2 SVGAGI. The CDR3 runs to 13 residues. This CDR3 is CASSRSADGGYTF. CDR3 bases: TGTGCCAGCAGCAGGAGCGCAGATGGGGGCTACACCTTC.

The chain carries TRBV9 and TRBJ2-2; 9 bases agree with TRBD1. The ends lost 8 bases at V and 3 bases at J; junction bases unmatched: 5. Germline CDR1 is SGDLS and CDR2 is YYNGEE. The CDR3 totals 14 residues. The CDR3 nucleotides read TGTGCCAGGATACAGGGGGCGGACACCGGGGAGCTGTTTTTT. Protein: CARIQGADTGELFF. Full variable domain (missing parts from reference TRBV9 and TRBJ2-2): DSGVTQTPKHLITATGQRVTLRCSPRSGDLSVYWYQQSLDQGLQFLIQYYNGEERAKGNILERFSAQQFPDLHSELNLSSLELGDSALYFCARIQGADTGELFFGEGSRLTVL.

V is TRBV7-2 and J is TRBJ1-2; 9 nucleotides line up with TRBD1. Germline-derived CDR1 and CDR2 are SGHTA and FQGNSA. Trimming removed 5 bases from V and 2 bases from J; junction bases left unmatched: 9. The CDR3 extends over 16 amino acids. This CDR3 is CASSPTGGSTNYGYTF. In nucleotides, the CDR3 is TGTGCCAGCAGCCCGACAGGGGGTTCTACCAACTATGGCTACACCTTC.